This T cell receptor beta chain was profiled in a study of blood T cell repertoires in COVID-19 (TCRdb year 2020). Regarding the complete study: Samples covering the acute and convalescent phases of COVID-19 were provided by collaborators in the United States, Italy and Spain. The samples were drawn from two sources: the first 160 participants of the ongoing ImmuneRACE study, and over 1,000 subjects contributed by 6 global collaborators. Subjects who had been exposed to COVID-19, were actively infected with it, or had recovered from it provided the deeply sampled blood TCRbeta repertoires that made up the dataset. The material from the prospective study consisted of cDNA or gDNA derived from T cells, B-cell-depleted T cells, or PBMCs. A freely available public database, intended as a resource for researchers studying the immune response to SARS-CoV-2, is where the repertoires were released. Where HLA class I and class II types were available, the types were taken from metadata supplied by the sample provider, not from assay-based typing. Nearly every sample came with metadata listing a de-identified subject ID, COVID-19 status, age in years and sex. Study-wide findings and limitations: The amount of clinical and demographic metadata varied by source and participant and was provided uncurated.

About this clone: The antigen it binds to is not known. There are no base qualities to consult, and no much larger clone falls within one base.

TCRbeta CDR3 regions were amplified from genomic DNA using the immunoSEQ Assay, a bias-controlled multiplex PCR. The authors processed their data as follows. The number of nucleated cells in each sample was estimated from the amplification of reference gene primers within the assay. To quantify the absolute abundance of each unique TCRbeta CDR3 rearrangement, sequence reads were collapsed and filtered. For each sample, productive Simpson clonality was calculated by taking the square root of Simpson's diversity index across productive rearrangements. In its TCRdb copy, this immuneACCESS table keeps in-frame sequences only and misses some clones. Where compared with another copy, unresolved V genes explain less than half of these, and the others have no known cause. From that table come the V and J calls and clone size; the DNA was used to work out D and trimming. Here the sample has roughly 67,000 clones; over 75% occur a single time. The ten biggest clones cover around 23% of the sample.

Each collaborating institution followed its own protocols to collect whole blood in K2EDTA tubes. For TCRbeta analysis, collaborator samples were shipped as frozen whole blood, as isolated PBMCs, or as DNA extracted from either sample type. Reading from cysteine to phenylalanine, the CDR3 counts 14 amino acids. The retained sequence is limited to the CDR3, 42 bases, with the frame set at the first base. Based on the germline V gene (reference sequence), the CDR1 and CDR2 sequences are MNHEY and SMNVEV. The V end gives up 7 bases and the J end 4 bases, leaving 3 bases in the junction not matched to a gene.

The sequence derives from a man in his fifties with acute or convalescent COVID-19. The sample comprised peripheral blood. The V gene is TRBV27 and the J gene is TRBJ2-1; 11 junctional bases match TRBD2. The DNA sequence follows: TGTGCCAGCAAGCTAGCGGGGGGATACAATGAGCAGTTCTTC. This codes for CASKLAGGYNEQFF.